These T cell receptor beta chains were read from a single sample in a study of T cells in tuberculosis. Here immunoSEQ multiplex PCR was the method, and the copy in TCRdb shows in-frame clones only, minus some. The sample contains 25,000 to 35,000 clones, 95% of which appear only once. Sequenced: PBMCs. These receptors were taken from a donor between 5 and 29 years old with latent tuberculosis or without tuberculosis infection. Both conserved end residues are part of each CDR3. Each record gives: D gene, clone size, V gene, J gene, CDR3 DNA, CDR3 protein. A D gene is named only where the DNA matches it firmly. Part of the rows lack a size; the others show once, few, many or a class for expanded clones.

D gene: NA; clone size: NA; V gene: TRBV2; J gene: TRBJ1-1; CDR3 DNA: TGTGCCAGCAGGGCGGCGTCCCTTGAAGCTTTCTTT; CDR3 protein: CASRAASLEAFF
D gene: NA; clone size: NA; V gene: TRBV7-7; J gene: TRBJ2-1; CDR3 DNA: TGTGCTAGCAGCTTAGGGCTAGCTGTAAAAAATGAGCAGTTCTTC; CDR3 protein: CASSLGLAVKNEQFF
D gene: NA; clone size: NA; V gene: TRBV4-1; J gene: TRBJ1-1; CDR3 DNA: TGCGCCAGCAGCCAAGATCAGGTGAACACTGAAGCTTTCTTT; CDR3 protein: CASSQDQVNTEAFF
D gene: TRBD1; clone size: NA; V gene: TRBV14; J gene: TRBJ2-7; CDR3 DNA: TGTGCCAGCAGCCAAATGGACAGGGGGTACGAGCAGTACTTC; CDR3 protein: CASSQMDRGYEQYF
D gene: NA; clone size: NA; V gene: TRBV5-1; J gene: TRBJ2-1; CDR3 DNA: TGCGCCAGCAGCCCCTCAGGGACATACAATGAGCAGTTCTTC; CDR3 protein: CASSPSGTYNEQFF
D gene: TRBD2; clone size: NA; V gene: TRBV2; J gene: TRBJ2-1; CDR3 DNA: TGTGCCAGCAGTGGGGCGGGGGTTACGGACAATGAGCAGTTCTTC; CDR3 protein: CASSGAGVTDNEQFF
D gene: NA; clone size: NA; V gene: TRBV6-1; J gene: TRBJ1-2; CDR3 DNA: TGTGCCAGCAGTGGGTGGAGCTCCGCGGAAGGCTACACCTTC; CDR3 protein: CASSGWSSAEGYTF
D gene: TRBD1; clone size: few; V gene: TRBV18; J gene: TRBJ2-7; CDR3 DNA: TGTGCCAGCTCACCAAGGGGGGACAGGGGGTACGAGCAGTACTTC; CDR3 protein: CASSPRGDRGYEQYF
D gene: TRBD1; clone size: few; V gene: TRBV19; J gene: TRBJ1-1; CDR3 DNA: TGTGCCAGTAGGGGCGTACAGGGGGCGCTGACTGAAGCTTTCTTT; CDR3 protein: CASRGVQGALTEAFF
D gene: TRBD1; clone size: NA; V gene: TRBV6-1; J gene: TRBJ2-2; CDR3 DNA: TGTGCCAGCAGTGGCCCGGGACAGGGGAAGGGGGAGCTGTTTTTT; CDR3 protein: CASSGPGQGKGELFF
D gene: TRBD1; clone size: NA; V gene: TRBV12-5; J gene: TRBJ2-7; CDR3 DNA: TGTGCTAGTGGTCCGGGACAGGGGGCTTCCTACGAGCAGTACTTC; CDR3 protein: CASGPGQGASYEQYF
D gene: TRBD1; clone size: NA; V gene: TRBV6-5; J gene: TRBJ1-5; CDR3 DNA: TGTGCCGTCCGGGACAGGGCCTTTAGCAATCAGCCCCAGCATTTT; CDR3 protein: CAVRDRAFSNQPQHF
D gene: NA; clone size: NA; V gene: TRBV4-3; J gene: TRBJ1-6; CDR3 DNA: TGCGCCAGCAGCCAAGAAAGTACAGGCTCTAATTCACCCCTCCACTTT; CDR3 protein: CASSQESTGSNSPLHF
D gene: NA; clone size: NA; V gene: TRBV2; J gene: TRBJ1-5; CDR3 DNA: TGTGCCAGCACAATGGTCCAGTCCAATCAGCCCCAGCATTTT; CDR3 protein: CASTMVQSNQPQHF
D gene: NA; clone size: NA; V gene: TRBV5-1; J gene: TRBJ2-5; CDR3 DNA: TGCGCCAGCAGCAGACAGGCGGGCTTACAAGAGACCCAGTACTTC; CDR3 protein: CASSRQAGLQETQYF
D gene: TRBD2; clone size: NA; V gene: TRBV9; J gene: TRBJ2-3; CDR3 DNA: TGTGCCAGCAGCTCCACTAGCGGCACAGATACGCAGTATTTT; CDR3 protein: CASSSTSGTDTQYF
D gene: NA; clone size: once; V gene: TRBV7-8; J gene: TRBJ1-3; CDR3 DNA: TGTGCCAGCAGTCCTGCTGGAAACACCATATATTTT; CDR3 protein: CASSPAGNTIYF
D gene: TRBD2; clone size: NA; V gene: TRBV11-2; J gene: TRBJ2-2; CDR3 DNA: TGTGCCAGCAGTCCGGGACTAGGGAATTATGCGATGAACACCGGGGAGCTGTTTTTT; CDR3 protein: CASSPGLGNYAMNTGELFF
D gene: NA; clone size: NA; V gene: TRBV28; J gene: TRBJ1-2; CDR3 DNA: TGTGCCAGCAGCCACGGGAAGGGATGGAACTATGGCTACACCTTC; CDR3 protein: CASSHGKGWNYGYTF
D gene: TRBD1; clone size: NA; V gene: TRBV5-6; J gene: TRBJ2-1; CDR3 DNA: TGTGCCAGCAGCCTAACAGGGGAGTTCTTC; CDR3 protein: CASSLTGEFF
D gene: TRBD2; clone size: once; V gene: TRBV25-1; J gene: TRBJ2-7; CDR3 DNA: TGTGCCAGCAGTGATGAAGGGCTAGCGGCCTACGAGCAGTACTTC; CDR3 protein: CASSDEGLAAYEQYF
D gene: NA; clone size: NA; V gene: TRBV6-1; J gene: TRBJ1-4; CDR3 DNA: TGTGCCAGGGGCTTTTCAACTAATGAAAAACTGTTTTTT; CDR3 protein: CARGFSTNEKLFF
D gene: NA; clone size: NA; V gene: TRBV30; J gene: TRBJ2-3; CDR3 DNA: TGTGCCTGGAGGCATTACTTGGATACGCAGTATTTT; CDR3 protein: CAWRHYLDTQYF
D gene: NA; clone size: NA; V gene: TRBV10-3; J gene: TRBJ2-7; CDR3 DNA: TGTGCCATCAGTGCACCACAGGGAGCCTACGAGCAGTACTTC; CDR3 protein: CAISAPQGAYEQYF
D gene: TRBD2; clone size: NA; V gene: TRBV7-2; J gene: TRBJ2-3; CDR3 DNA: TGTGCCAGCAGCTTGGGACTAGCGGGGCTCTCGGCAGATACGCAGTATTTT; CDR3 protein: CASSLGLAGLSADTQYF
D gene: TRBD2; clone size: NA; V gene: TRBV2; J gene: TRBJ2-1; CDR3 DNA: TGTGCCAGCTGGGCGGGACTAGCGACGAATGAGCAGTTCTTC; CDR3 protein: CASWAGLATNEQFF
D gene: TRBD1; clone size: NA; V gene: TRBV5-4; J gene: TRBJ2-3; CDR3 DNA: TGTGCCAGCAGCCTAGGATCGACAGGGTACACAGATACGCAGTATTTT; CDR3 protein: CASSLGSTGYTDTQYF
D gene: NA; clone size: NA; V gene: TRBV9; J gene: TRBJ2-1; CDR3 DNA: TGTGCCAGCAGCGCCCACCGAGATGGAGATGAGCAGTTCTTC; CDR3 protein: CASSAHRDGDEQFF